The 19 T cell receptor beta chains given below trace back to one sample, sequenced in a study of cytomegalovirus exposure and HLA in healthy donors. The primer mix had 60 Vbeta and 13 Jbeta primers. Produced via immunoSEQ multiplex PCR; TCRdb's table is partial and in-frame only. This table holds about 83,000 clones, 81% found once. The specimen sequenced was PBMCs. The receptors come from a woman aged 30 to 39 in good health and CMV-seronegative.

The rearrangement uses TRBV19 and TRBJ1-5, with D unclear. The CDR3 sequence is 13 residues long. The V gene's germline CDR1 is LNHDA and CDR2 SQIVND (reference sequence). Trimming cost V 5 bases and J 7 bases, with 12 bases left between them. This CDR3 reads CASSATAGQPQHF. In DNA form, the CDR3 reads TGTGCCAGTAGTGCAACAGCGGGACAGCCCCAGCATTTT.

With respect to this clone: The sample contains more than one DNA sequence encoding this CDR3. V and J are TRBV18 and TRBJ2-3, with TRBD1 identical over 8 bases. The CDR3 runs 15 residues. The junction had 7 bases not matched to a gene; V was cut back by 4 bases and J by 4 bases. CDR1 is KGHSH, CDR2 LQKENI, per germline. CDR3 amino acids: CASSRDRQQADTQYF. CDR3 nucleotide sequence: TGTGCCAGCTCACGGGACAGGCAACAAGCAGATACGCAGTATTTT.

This clone was detected only a few times. CDR3 in DNA: TGTGCCAGCAGCCCAGGGGACAAACCCTACGAGCAGTACTTC. It yields the protein CASSPGDKPYEQYF. The chain links TRBV5-4 to TRBJ2-7; TRBD1 might be the D (6 bases). The V end was cut by 4 bases, the J end by 2 bases, with 13 bases between. The CDR3 loop spans 14 amino acids. Germline V CDR1 and CDR2: SGHNT, YYREEE (reference sequence).

This chain joins TRBV25-1 and TRBJ1-2; D is uncertain. This CDR3 comprises 15 residues. Trimming left V 2 bases short and J 8 bases short, with 18 bases between. CDR1 MGHDK and CDR2 SYGVNS come from the germline V gene. CDR3 nucleotides: TGTGCCAGCAGTGAACCGGGCCCTATTCCGGGGGGCTACACCTTC. This gives the protein CASSEPGPIPGGYTF.

J is TRBJ2-3 and V is TRBV7-9, with 7 bases fitting TRBD2. The CDR3 extends over 16 amino acids. CDR1 is SEHNR, CDR2 FQNEAQ, per germline (reference sequence). V lost 8 bases and J lost 2; bases outside the gene matches: 13. In DNA form, the CDR3 reads TGTGCCAGCTCTAATTTCCAGCGGGATATCACAGATACGCAGTATTTT. The encoded protein is CASSNFQRDITDTQYF.

The rearrangement links TRBV6-5 to TRBJ1-1; D not resolved. The CDR3 length is 13 residues. Per germline, CDR1 MNHEY and CDR2 SVGAGI. Deletions cut 8 bases from V and 1 base from J, with 11 bases between. DNA for the CDR3: TGTGCCAGCGCCCCCTCAGGGAACACTGAAGCTTTCTTT. Translation: CASAPSGNTEAFF.

There are a few counts of this clone. The chain links TRBV6-5 to TRBJ1-3, with D maybe TRBD1 (5 bases). Germline CDR1 reads MNHEY; CDR2 reads SVGAGI. This CDR3 has 14 amino acids. The germline V and J ends were trimmed by 5 bases and 4 bases, with 12 bases remaining between them. CDR3 protein: CASSRGWRGNTIYF. The CDR3 DNA reads TGTGCCAGCAGTCGGGGGTGGAGAGGAAACACCATATATTTT.

This chain joins TRBV27 and TRBJ2-3; 11 bases agree with TRBD1. Per the germline V gene, CDR1 is MNHEY and CDR2 is SMNVEV (reference sequence). The J segment lost 6 bases and the V segment lost 3 bases, leaving 14 bases of the junction unmatched. This CDR3 has 18 amino acids. The CDR3 DNA sequence: TGTGCCAGCAGTTTGTTCGGCTCACCGGGACAGGGGGGGGATACGCAGTATTTT. It codes for CASSLFGSPGQGGDTQYF.

The chain carries TRBV2 and TRBJ2-7; TRBD2 matches at 10 bases. The CDR3 runs 14 residues. CDR1 is SNHLY and CDR2 is FYNNEI in the germline V gene. J gave up 3 bases and V 6 bases, and 5 bases lay outside the gene matches. Written as DNA, the CDR3 is TGTGCCAGCAGAGCTAGCGGGGGATTCTACGAGCAGTACTTC. This sequence encodes CASRASGGFYEQYF. Based on the CDR3 plus reference TRBV2 and TRBJ2-7, the full variable domain is EPEVTQTPSHQVTQMGQEVILRCVPISNHLYFYWYRQILGQKVEFLVSFYNNEISEKSEIFDDQFSVERPDGSNFTLKIRSTKLEDSAMYFCASRASGGFYEQYFGPGTRLTVT.

This chain connects TRBV9 to TRBJ2-3; 9 bases are a match to TRBD1. V lost 3 bases to trimming and J lost 2 bases; unmatched junction nucleotides: 4. Germline assignment: CDR1 SGDLS and CDR2 YYNGEE. The CDR3 is 15 residues long. The CDR3 loop reads CASSAGQGLTDTQYF. DNA of the CDR3: TGTGCCAGCAGCGCCGGACAGGGGCTCACAGATACGCAGTATTTT.

The chain recombines TRBV4-2 with TRBJ2-5; 12 positions agree with TRBD2. In germline, CDR1 is LGHNA, CDR2 YNFKEQ. The V gene end was trimmed by 2 bases and the J gene end by 2 bases; junction bases not matched to a gene: 3. The CDR3 runs to 16 residues. CDR3 coding DNA: TGTGCCAGCAGCCAACTAGCGGGAGGGTCTCAAGAGACCCAGTACTTC. Its translation is CASSQLAGGSQETQYF.

This clone is a singleton in its sample. The V gene is TRBV5-1, the J gene TRBJ1-1; 10 bases line up with TRBD1. J lost 4 bases, V lost 2 bases, and 2 bases had no gene match. The CDR3 is made up of 14 amino acids. Germline V gene lookup returns CDR1 SGHRS and CDR2 YFSETQ. DNA of the CDR3: TGCGCCAGCAGCTTACGGACAGGGGGCACTGAAGCTTTCTTT. As protein: CASSLRTGGTEAFF.

This clone was counted a few times. The chain uses TRBV29-1 and TRBJ2-7; tentatively, D is TRBD1 (6 bases). V lost 1 base and J 0 bases, leaving 10 bases between the germline ends. The CDR3 covers 14 residues. CDR1 SQVTM and CDR2 ANQGSEA come from the germline V gene. CDR3 sequence reads: CSVEAGAGSYEQYF. The CDR3 nucleotides are TGCAGCGTTGAAGCAGGGGCGGGCTCCTACGAGCAGTACTTC.

This clone has just one count. The V call is TRBV15, the J call TRBJ2-7; TRBD1 might be the D (5 bases). The CDR3 covers 14 residues. Germline CDR1 and CDR2: LNHNV and YYDKDF (reference sequence). Trimming shortened V by 0 bases and J by 4 bases, and 10 bases separated the two germline ends. The CDR3 sequence is CATSRDQQVYEQYF. CDR3 DNA sequence: TGTGCCACCAGCAGAGATCAACAGGTTTACGAGCAGTACTTC.

This rearrangement joins TRBV2 to TRBJ2-7, with D perhaps TRBD2 (6 bases). CDR1 is SNHLY, CDR2 FYNNEI, per germline. Trimming left V 0 bases short and J 6 bases short, with 12 bases between. The CDR3 contains 14 residues. The CDR3 DNA is TGTGCCAGCAGTGAAGCCTTGACTAGGGGCGAGCAGTACTTC. It codes for CASSEALTRGEQYF.

The V and J genes are TRBV28 and TRBJ1-5; tentative D call: TRBD1 (5 bases). Trimming took off 1 base at V and 5 bases at J, with 9 bases between the two ends. Germline CDR1 and CDR2: MDHEN and SYDVKM. The CDR3 covers 14 residues. CDR3 DNA: TGTGCCAGCAGTTTATCAGGGAGGGATCAGCCCCAGCATTTT. Residues: CASSLSGRDQPQHF. Filled out from reference TRBV28 and TRBJ1-5, the complete variable domain reads DVKVTQSSRYLVKRTGEKVFLECVQDMDHENMFWYRQDPGLGLRLIYFSYDVKMKEKGDIPEGYSVSREKKERFSLILESASTNQTSMYLCASSLSGRDQPQHFGDGTRLSIL.

This clone was seen a few times. The V call is TRBV9, the J call TRBJ2-2, with D hard to call. V gave up 7 bases and J gave up 0 bases, with 10 bases separating them. This CDR3 spans 14 amino acids. CDR1 SGDLS and CDR2 YYNGEE come from the germline V gene. CDR3 nucleotides: TGTGCCAGCTCTTCGCTAGCGAACACCGGGGAGCTGTTTTTT. Encoded protein: CASSSLANTGELFF.

As regards this clone: The junction departs from the called germline gene at one end, perhaps through a read error. The chain employs TRBV28 and TRBJ2-1; 12 nucleotides align to TRBD2. Per germline, CDR1 MDHEN and CDR2 SYDVKM. This CDR3 is built from 15 residues. CDR3 sequence reads: CASSSPRASGRARVF. CDR3 coding DNA: TGTGCCAGCAGTTCCCCTCGGGCTAGCGGGAGGGCCAGGGTCTTC.

This clone was found once. This chain joins TRBV28 and TRBJ2-7, with 7 bases matching TRBD2. Looked up from germline, CDR1 is MDHEN and CDR2 is SYDVKM. The length of the CDR3 is 16 residues. The J segment lost 6 bases and the V segment lost 5 bases, leaving 16 bases of the junction unmatched. DNA for the CDR3: TGTGCCAGCAGTCTCCTGGGTGGCGGGAGTTCGGGCGAGCAGTACTTC. Residues: CASSLLGGGSSGEQYF.